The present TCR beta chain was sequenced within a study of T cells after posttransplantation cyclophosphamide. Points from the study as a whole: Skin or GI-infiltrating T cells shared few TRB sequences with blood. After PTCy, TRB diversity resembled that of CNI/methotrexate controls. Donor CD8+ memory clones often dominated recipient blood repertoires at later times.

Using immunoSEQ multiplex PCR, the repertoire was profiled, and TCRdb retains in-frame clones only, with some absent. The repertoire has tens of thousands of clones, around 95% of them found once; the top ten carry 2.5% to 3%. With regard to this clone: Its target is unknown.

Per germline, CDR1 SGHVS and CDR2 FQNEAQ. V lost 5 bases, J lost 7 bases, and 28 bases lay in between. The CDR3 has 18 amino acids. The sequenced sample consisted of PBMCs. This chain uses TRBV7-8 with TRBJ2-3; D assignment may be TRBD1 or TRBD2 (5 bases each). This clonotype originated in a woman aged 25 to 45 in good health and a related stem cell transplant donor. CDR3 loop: CASSQTRDPKRSTNTQYF. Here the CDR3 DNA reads TGTGCCAGCAGCCAAACCCGGGACCCTAAAAGATCCACGAATACGCAGTATTTT.